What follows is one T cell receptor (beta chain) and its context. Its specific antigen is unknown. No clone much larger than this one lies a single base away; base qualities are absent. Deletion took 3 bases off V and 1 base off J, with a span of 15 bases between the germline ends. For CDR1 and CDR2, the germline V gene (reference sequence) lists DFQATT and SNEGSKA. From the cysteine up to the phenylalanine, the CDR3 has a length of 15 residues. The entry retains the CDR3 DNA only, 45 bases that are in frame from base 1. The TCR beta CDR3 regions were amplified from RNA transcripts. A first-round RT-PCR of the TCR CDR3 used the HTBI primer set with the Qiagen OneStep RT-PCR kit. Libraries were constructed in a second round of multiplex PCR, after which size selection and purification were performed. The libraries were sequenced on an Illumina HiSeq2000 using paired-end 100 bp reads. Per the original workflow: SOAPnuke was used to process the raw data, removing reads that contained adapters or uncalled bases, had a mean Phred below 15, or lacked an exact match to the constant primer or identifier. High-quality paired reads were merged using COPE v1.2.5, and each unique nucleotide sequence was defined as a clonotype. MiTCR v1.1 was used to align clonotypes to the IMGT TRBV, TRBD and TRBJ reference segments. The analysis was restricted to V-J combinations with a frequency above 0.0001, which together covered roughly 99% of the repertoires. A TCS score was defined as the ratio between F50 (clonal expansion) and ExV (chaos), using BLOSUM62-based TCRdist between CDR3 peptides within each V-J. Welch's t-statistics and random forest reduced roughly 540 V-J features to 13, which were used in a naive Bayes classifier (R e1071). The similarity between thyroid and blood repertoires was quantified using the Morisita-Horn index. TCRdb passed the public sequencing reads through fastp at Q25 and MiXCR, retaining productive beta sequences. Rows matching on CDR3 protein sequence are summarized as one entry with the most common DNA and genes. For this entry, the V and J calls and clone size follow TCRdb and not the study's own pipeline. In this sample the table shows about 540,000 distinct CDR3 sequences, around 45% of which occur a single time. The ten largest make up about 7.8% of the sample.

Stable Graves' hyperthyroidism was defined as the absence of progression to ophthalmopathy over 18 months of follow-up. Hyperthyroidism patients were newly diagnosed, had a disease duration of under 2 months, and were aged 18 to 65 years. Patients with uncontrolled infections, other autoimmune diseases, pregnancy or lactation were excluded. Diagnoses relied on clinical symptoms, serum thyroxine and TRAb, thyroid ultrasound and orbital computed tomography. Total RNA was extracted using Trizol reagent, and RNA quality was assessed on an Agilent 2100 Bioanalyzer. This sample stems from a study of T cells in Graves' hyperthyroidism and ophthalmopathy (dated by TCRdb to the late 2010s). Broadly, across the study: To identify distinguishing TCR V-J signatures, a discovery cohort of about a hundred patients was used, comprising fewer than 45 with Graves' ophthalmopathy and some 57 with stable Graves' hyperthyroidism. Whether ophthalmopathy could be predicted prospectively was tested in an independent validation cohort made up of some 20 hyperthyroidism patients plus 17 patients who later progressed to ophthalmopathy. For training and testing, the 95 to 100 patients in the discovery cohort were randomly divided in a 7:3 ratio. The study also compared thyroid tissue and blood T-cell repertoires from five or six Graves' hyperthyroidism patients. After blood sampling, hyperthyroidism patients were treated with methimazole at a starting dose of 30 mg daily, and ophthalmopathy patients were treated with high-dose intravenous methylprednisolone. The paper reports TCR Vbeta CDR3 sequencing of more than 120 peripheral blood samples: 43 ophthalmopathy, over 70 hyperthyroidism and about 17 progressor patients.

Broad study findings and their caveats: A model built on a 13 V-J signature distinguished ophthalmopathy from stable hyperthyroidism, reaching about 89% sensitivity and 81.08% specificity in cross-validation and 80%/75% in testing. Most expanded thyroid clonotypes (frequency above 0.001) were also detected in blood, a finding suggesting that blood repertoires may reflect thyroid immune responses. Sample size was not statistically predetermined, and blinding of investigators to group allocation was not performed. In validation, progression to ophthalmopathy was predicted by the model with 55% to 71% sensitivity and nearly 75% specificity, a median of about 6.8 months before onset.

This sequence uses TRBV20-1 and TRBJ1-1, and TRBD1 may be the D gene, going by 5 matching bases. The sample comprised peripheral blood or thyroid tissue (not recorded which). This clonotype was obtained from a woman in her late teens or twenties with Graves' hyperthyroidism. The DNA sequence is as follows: TGCAGTGCTAGGGATCTAGCGGGGCCGAACACTGAAGCTTTCTTT. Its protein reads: CSARDLAGPNTEAFF.